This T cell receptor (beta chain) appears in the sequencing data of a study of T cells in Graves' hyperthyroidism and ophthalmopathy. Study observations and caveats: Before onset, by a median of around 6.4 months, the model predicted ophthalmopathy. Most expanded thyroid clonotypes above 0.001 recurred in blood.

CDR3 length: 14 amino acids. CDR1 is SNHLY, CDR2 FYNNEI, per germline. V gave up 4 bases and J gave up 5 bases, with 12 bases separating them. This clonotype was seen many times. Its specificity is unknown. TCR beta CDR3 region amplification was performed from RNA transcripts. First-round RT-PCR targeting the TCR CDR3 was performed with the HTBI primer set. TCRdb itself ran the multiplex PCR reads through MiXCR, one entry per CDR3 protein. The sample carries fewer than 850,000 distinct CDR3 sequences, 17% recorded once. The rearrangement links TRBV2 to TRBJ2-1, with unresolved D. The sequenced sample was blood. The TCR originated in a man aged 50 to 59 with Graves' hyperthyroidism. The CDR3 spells CASSVFGRHNEQFF. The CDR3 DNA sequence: TGTGCCAGCAGTGTATTTGGGCGTCACAATGAGCAGTTCTTC. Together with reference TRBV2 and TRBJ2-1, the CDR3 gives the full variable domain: EPEVTQTPSHQVTQMGQEVILRCVPISNHLYFYWYRQILGQKVEFLVSFYNNEISEKSEIFDDQFSVERPDGSNFTLKIRSTKLEDSAMYFCASSVFGRHNEQFFGPGTRLTVL.